What follows are 23 T cell receptor beta chains derived from one specimen sequenced in a study of blood T cell repertoires in COVID-19. Libraries were prepared by immunoSEQ multiplex PCR; TCRdb keeps only in-frame clonotypes and omits some of them. The repertoire consists of about 250,000 clones, with approximately 85% occurring once and the leading ten covering approximately 8.6%. Sequencing was performed on PBMCs or T cells enriched from blood (not recorded which). These TCRs come from a woman in her fifties or sixties with acute COVID-19.

The rearrangement joins TRBV29-1 to TRBJ1-3, with TRBD1 matching 10 bases. The CDR3 covers 15 residues. The V gene end was trimmed by 5 bases and the J gene end by 4 bases; junction bases not matched to a gene: 8. The germline gives CDR1 SQVTM, CDR2 ANQGSEA. CDR3 sequence reads: CSVKRQGARGNTIYF. Here the CDR3 DNA reads TGCAGCGTTAAAAGACAGGGGGCGCGGGGAAACACCATATATTTT.

The rearrangement joins TRBV12-3 or TRBV12-4 to TRBJ1-2; tentative D call: TRBD1 (6 bases). The CDR3 is 13 amino acids. Between the trimmed V and J ends, which lost 7 bases and 4 bases, there was a span of 13 bases. The CDR3 DNA is TGTGCCAGCACCCCCGGGGGGCTCTATGGCTACACCTTC. The encoded protein is CASTPGGLYGYTF.

This sequence joins TRBV6-2 or TRBV6-3 and TRBJ1-1; D is ambiguous. The length of the CDR3 is 11 residues. V lost 6 bases and J lost 2, with 4 bases in between. Germline CDR1 and CDR2: MNHEY and SVGEGT. The CDR3 coding sequence is TGTGCCAGCAGCTCTAACACTGAAGCTTTCTTT. Translated, it gives CASSSNTEAFF.

The rearrangement links TRBV7-9 to TRBJ1-6; no reliable D call. V was shortened by 5 bases and J by 7 bases, with 9 bases between the two germline ends. This CDR3 is built from 13 residues. The germline V gene encodes CDR1 SEHNR and CDR2 FQNEAQ (reference sequence). The DNA of the CDR3 is TGTGCCAGCAGCCTCGGACTAAATTCACCCCTCCACTTT. Amino acid sequence: CASSLGLNSPLHF.

This chain links TRBV9 with TRBJ2-1; TRBD2 is a possible D gene (6 bases). The CDR3 contains 14 residues. The V and J ends lost 5 bases and 5 bases respectively, with 14 bases between them. Germline CDR1 reads SGDLS; CDR2 reads YYNGEE. Here the CDR3 DNA reads TGTGCCAGCAGTCCGGGCGGGGTCCACAATGAGCAGTTCTTC. Translating gives CASSPGGVHNEQFF.

The gene calls are TRBV4-3 and TRBJ2-7, with 9 bases aligning to TRBD2. The junction had 9 bases not matched to a gene; V was cut back by 3 bases and J by 0 bases. Germline V gene data show CDR1 as LGHNA and CDR2 as YSLEER. The CDR3 extends over 17 amino acids. CDR3 region: CASSQVVAGDNSYEQYF. Here the CDR3 DNA reads TGCGCCAGCAGCCAGGTTGTAGCGGGGGACAACTCCTACGAGCAGTACTTC.

This chain links TRBV5-4 with TRBJ1-4; D might be TRBD1 (5 bases). Trimming stripped 4 bases from V and 11 bases from J, with 18 bases between. Germline CDR1 reads SGHNT; CDR2 reads YYREEE (reference sequence). This CDR3 has 14 amino acids. The CDR3 DNA is TGTGCCAGCAGCCCGGACATCGAGGGGAGGAAACTGTTTTTT. Its translation: CASSPDIEGRKLFF.

CDR3 in amino acids: CASSAAGPGDGYTF. CDR3 bases: TGTGCCAGTAGCGCTGCCGGGCCAGGGGATGGCTACACCTTC. V is TRBV19 and J is TRBJ1-2; D is possibly TRBD1 (6 bases). The germline V and J ends were trimmed by 6 bases and 6 bases, with 17 bases remaining between them. The CDR3 extends over 14 amino acids. CDR1 is LNHDA and CDR2 is SQIVND in the germline V gene (reference sequence). The full variable domain, rest sourced from reference TRBV19 and TRBJ1-2, is DGGITQSPKYLFRKEGQNVTLSCEQNLNHDAMYWYRQDPGQGLRLIYYSQIVNDFQKGDIAEGYSVSREKKESFPLTVTSAQKNPTAFYLCASSAAGPGDGYTFGSGTRLTVV.

The chain joins TRBV27 to TRBJ1-6; D is possibly TRBD1 (6 bases). The length of the CDR3 is 15 residues. The V gene lost 4 bases and the J gene lost 6 bases, with 13 bases spanning the gap. In germline, CDR1 is MNHEY, CDR2 SMNVEV (reference sequence). The CDR3: CASSSSGVGNSPLHF. CDR3 nucleotide sequence: TGTGCCAGCAGTTCATCAGGGGTTGGTAATTCACCCCTCCACTTT.

The genes are TRBV7-9 and TRBJ1-1, with a weak D call TRBD1 (6 bases). Germline CDR1 is SEHNR and CDR2 is FQNEAQ (reference sequence). This CDR3 contains 14 residues. The V end lost 5 bases, the J end lost 1 base, and 11 bases lay between the germline ends. The CDR3 protein is CASSPTRGNTEAFF. The CDR3 nucleotides read TGTGCCAGCAGCCCCACCAGGGGGAACACTGAAGCTTTCTTT.

The V call is TRBV19, the J call TRBJ1-5, with D perhaps matching TRBD1 (6 bases). V was cut by 4 bases and J by 0 bases, with 10 bases left in between. CDR1 and CDR2 (germline): LNHDA, SQIVND (reference sequence). This CDR3 has 15 amino acids. The CDR3, as DNA: TGTGCCAGTAGTACCGACAGGTATAGCAATCAGCCCCAGCATTTT. This translates into CASSTDRYSNQPQHF.

V is TRBV9 and J is TRBJ1-1; TRBD1 matches at 7 bases. From germline, CDR1 is SGDLS and CDR2 YYNGEE. V was clipped by 2 bases and J by 3 bases; unmatched bases: 7. The CDR3 has 15 residues. The CDR3 DNA reads TGTGCCAGCAGCGTGGGCCAGGGGGGATACACTGAAGCTTTCTTT. This sequence encodes CASSVGQGGYTEAFF.

This clone was counted once. The rearrangement joins TRBV4-2 to TRBJ1-2; D might be TRBD1 (5 bases). Germline V gives CDR1 LGHNA, CDR2 YNFKEQ. The CDR3 length is 17 residues. Trimming cost V 2 bases and J 8 bases, with 24 bases left between them. In nucleotides, the CDR3 is TGTGCCAGCAGCCAATCTGTCCGTGTCAAATCAGGGAAGGGCTACACCTTC. Protein sequence: CASSQSVRVKSGKGYTF.

The rearrangement joins TRBV7-9 to TRBJ2-1, with 8 bases aligning to TRBD1. V lost 4 bases to trimming and J lost 6 bases; unmatched junction nucleotides: 8. Germline V lookup: CDR1 SEHNR, CDR2 FQNEAQ (reference sequence). The CDR3 contains 15 residues. CDR3 residues: CASSSRDRKGNEQFF. As DNA, the CDR3 is TGTGCCAGCAGCTCCCGGGACAGGAAGGGCAATGAGCAGTTCTTC.

The V gene is TRBV10-3, the J gene TRBJ1-3; 8 bases agree with TRBD1. The CDR3 runs to 15 residues. Per germline, CDR1 ENHRY and CDR2 SYGVKD. The trim removed 10 bases at V and 0 bases at J, leaving 8 bases unmatched. CDR3 in DNA: TGTGCCACTAAGGGACAGGAGTACTCTGGAAACACCATATATTTT. Translated: CATKGQEYSGNTIYF.

V usage is TRBV4-3 and J usage is TRBJ1-3; D is uncertain. With 0 bases removed from V and 0 bases from J, the gap between germline ends came to 12 bases. This CDR3 contains 17 residues. Germline V gene sequence: CDR1 LGHNA, CDR2 YSLEER. The CDR3 region is CASSQDLDSSSGNTIYF. The DNA of the CDR3 is TGCGCCAGCAGCCAAGACTTGGACTCGAGCTCTGGAAACACCATATATTTT.

The chain couples TRBV6-2 or TRBV6-3 to TRBJ1-2, with 7 bases identical to TRBD1. V trimming: 6 bases; J trimming: 2 bases; junction bases outside the gene matches: 9. Germline V gene lookup returns CDR1 MNHEY and CDR2 SVGEGT. CDR3 length: 15 residues. The DNA of the CDR3 is TGTGCCAGCAGCCCCATCGACAGGGACAACTATGGCTACACCTTC. It yields the protein CASSPIDRDNYGYTF.

The rearrangement links TRBV18 to TRBJ1-2; D may be TRBD1 (6 bases). CDR3 length: 18 amino acids. The germline CDR1 and CDR2 sequences are KGHSH and LQKENI. Trimming pared 2 bases from V and 7 bases from J, leaving 26 bases between. The CDR3 region is CASSPKLAGDRPIRGYTF. The CDR3, as DNA: TGTGCCAGCTCACCAAAACTGGCTGGCGACAGGCCAATTCGTGGCTACACCTTC.

This rearrangement joins TRBV19 to TRBJ1-1, with TRBD1 matching over 11 bases. V trimming: 3 bases; J trimming: 4 bases; junction bases outside the gene matches: 1. This CDR3 comprises 14 residues. Germline V lookup: CDR1 LNHDA, CDR2 SQIVND (reference sequence). The CDR3 here is CASSMGTGGTEAFF. CDR3 DNA: TGTGCCAGTAGTATGGGGACAGGGGGCACTGAAGCTTTCTTT.

The CDR3 spells CASSLQFTGSRATEAFF. In nucleotides, the CDR3 is TGTGCCAGCAGCTTACAATTTACAGGCAGTCGGGCAACTGAAGCTTTCTTT. V is TRBV7-2 and J is TRBJ1-1, with a possible D match to TRBD1 (5 bases). Germline CDR1 SGHTA, CDR2 FQGNSA. CDR3 length: 17 residues. The V end was cut by 2 bases, the J end by 5 bases, with 21 bases between. Full variable domain (remainder filled in from reference TRBV7-2 and TRBJ1-1): GAGVSQSPSNKVTEKGKDVELRCDPISGHTALYWYRQSLGQGLEFLIYFQGNSAPDKSGLPSDRFSAERTGGSVSTLTIQRTQQEDSAVYLCASSLQFTGSRATEAFFGQGTRLTVV.

CDR3 DNA sequence: TGTGCCAGCAGCTTGATGGACAGGCTTAATTCACCCCTCCACTTT. The encoded protein is CASSLMDRLNSPLHF. The chain recombines TRBV5-6 with TRBJ1-6, with TRBD1 matching over 7 bases. Germline V gene lookup returns CDR1 SGHDT and CDR2 YYEEEE. With V trimmed by 1 base and J by 6 bases, 4 bases remained unmatched. The CDR3 extends over 15 amino acids.

This clone was recorded only once. The rearrangement links TRBV18 to TRBJ1-1; D possibly corresponds to TRBD1 (6 bases). The germline CDR1 and CDR2 sequences are KGHSH and LQKENI. This CDR3 is built from 13 residues. V lost 4 bases and J 1 base, leaving 7 bases between the germline ends. CDR3 nucleotide sequence: TGTGCCAGCTCACGGACAGCGAACACTGAAGCTTTCTTT. It is translated as CASSRTANTEAFF.

The chain has TRBV14 and TRBJ1-1; TRBD1 matches 7 bases. Germline V gene sequence: CDR1 SGHDN, CDR2 FVKESK. This CDR3 comprises 15 residues. With V trimmed by 4 bases and J by 0 bases, 5 bases remained unmatched. This CDR3 is CASSLRTGMNTEAFF. The CDR3 DNA reads TGTGCCAGCAGCCTCCGGACAGGCATGAACACTGAAGCTTTCTTT.